This T cell receptor beta chain emerged from a study of T cells in Graves' hyperthyroidism and ophthalmopathy. Amplified TCR beta CDR3 regions came from RNA transcripts. When the TCR CDR3 underwent first-round RT-PCR, the HTBI primer set was used. TCRdb reprocessed the multiplex PCR reads via MiXCR and lists one record per CDR3 protein. In the table there are about 620,000 distinct CDR3 sequences, roughly 17% of which are singletons. Notes on the study in general: Blood also held most thyroid clonotypes expanded beyond 0.001. Using 13 V-J features, a model discriminated ophthalmopathy from stable hyperthyroidism.

The authors deemed Graves' hyperthyroidism stable absent ophthalmopathy progression within 18 months. Each 10 ml fresh peripheral blood draw supplied the PBMCs. The CDR3 length is 15 residues. The germline V gene encodes CDR1 DFQATT and CDR2 SNEGSKA (reference sequence). V dropped 2 bases and J dropped 5 bases, with 15 bases sitting between them. Notes on this clonotype: The antigen is not known.

V usage is TRBV20-1 and J usage is TRBJ2-2; no clear D. This TCR was sampled from a woman in her twenties or thirties with Graves' hyperthyroidism. The source material was blood. The CDR3 protein is CSARLIIGETGELFF. The DNA of the CDR3 is TGCAGTGCTAGATTAATCATAGGAGAAACCGGGGAGCTGTTTTTT.